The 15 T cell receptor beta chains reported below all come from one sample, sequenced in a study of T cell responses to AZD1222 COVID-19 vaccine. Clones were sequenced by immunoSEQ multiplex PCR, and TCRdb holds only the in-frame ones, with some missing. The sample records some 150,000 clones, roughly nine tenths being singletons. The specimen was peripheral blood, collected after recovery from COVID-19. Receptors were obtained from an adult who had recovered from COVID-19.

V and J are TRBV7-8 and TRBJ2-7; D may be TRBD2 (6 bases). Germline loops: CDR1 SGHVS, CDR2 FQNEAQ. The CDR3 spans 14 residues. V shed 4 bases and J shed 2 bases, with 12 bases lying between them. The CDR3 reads CASSSGLPPYEQYF. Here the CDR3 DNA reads TGTGCCAGCAGCTCGGGACTGCCCCCCTACGAGCAGTACTTC.

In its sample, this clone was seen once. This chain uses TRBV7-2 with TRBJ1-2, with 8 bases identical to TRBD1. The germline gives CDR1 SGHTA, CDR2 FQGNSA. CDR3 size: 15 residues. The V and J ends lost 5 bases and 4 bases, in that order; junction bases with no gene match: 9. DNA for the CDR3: TGTGCCAGCAGCCACGGACAGGGACTAGTCTATGGCTACACCTTC. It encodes CASSHGQGLVYGYTF. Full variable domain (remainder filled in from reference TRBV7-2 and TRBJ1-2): GAGVSQSPSNKVTEKGKDVELRCDPISGHTALYWYRQSLGQGLEFLIYFQGNSAPDKSGLPSDRFSAERTGGSVSTLTIQRTQQEDSAVYLCASSHGQGLVYGYTFGSGTRLTVV.

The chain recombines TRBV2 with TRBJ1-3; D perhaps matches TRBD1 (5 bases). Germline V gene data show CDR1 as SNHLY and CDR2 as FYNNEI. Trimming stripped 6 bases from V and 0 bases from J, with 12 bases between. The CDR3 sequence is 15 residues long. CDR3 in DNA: TGTGCCAGCAGAGGCGGGACCCTCTCTGGAAACACCATATATTTT. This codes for CASRGGTLSGNTIYF.

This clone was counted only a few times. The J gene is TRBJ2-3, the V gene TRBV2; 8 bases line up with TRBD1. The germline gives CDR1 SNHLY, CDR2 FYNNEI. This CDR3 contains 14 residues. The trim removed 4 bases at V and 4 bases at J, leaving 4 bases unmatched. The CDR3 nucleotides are TGTGCCAGCAGTGTTGACAGGGGACCAGATACGCAGTATTTT. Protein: CASSVDRGPDTQYF.

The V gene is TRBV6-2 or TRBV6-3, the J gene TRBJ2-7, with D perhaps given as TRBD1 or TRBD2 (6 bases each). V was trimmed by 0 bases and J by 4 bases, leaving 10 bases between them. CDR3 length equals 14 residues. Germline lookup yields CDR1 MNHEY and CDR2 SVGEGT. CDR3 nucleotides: TGTGCCAGCAGTTACTCAGGGGGGCGGTACGAGCAGTACTTC. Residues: CASSYSGGRYEQYF.

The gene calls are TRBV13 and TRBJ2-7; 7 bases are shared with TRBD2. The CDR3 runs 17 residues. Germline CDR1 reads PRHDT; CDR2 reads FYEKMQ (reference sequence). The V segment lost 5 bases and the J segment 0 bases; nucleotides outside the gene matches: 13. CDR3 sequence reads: CASSRLTSLNTSYEQYF. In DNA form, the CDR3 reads TGTGCCAGCAGCCGTCTGACTAGCCTCAATACCTCCTACGAGCAGTACTTC.

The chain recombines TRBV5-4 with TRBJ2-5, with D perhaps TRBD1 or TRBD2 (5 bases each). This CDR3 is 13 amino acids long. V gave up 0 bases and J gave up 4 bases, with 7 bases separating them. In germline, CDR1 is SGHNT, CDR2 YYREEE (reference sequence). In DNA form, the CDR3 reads TGTGCCAGCAGCTTGGAGGGGAGAGAGACCCAGTACTTC. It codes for CASSLEGRETQYF.

The DNA for the CDR3 is TGTGCCAGTACCCATGGGGGGGCTCACACCGGGGAGCTGTTTTTT. Amino acid sequence: CASTHGGAHTGELFF. This chain uses TRBV19 with TRBJ2-2, with D possibly TRBD2 on 7 matching bases. CDR3 size: 15 residues. Germline V lookup: CDR1 LNHDA, CDR2 SQIVND (reference sequence). Trimming removed 7 bases at V and 3 bases at J, with 15 bases between.

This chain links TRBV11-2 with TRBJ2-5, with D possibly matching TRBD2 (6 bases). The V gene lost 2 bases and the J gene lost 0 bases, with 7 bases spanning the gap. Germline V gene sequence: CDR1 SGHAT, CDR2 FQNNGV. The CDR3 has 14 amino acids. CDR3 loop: CASSLLANQETQYF. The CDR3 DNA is TGTGCCAGCAGCTTACTAGCGAACCAAGAGACCCAGTACTTC.

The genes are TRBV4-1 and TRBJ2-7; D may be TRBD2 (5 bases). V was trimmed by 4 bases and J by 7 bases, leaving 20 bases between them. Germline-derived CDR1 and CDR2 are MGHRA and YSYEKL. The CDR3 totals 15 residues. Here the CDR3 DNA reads TGCGCCAGCAGCCCAAGGGAGACTAATCCTACTGAGCAGTACTTC. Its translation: CASSPRETNPTEQYF.

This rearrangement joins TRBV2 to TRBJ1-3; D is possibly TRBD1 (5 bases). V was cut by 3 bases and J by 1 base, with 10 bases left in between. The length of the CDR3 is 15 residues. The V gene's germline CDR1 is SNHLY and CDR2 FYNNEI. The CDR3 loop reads CASSEAGKSGNTIYF. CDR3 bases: TGTGCCAGCAGTGAGGCAGGGAAATCTGGAAACACCATATATTTT.

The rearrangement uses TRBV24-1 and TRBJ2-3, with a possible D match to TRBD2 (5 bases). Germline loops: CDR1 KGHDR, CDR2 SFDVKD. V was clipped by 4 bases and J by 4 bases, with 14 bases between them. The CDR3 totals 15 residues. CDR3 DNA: TGTGCCACCAGTGACCCCCAAGGGAGCGCAGATACGCAGTATTTT. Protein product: CATSDPQGSADTQYF.

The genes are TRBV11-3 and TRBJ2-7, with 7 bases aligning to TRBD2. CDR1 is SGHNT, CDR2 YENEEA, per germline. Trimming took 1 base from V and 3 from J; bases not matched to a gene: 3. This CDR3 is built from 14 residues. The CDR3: CASSLGAGVYEQYF. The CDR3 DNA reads TGTGCCAGCAGCTTAGGGGCGGGAGTCTACGAGCAGTACTTC.

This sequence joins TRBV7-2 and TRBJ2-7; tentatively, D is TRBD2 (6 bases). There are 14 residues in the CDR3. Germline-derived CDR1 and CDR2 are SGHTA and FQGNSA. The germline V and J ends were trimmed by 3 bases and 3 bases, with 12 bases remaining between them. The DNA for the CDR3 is TGTGCCAGCAGCTTCGGGACTCAAAACTACGAGCAGTACTTC. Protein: CASSFGTQNYEQYF. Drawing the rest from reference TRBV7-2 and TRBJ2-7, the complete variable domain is GAGVSQSPSNKVTEKGKDVELRCDPISGHTALYWYRQSLGQGLEFLIYFQGNSAPDKSGLPSDRFSAERTGGSVSTLTIQRTQQEDSAVYLCASSFGTQNYEQYFGPGTRLTVT.

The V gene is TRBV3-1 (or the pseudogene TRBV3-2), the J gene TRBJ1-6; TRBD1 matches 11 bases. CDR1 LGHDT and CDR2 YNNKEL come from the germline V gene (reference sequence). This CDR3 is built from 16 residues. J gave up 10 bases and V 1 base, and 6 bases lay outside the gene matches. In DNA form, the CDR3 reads TGTGCCAGCAGCCAAGCCCAGGGACAGGGGGAATCACCCCTCCACTTT. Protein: CASSQAQGQGESPLHF.